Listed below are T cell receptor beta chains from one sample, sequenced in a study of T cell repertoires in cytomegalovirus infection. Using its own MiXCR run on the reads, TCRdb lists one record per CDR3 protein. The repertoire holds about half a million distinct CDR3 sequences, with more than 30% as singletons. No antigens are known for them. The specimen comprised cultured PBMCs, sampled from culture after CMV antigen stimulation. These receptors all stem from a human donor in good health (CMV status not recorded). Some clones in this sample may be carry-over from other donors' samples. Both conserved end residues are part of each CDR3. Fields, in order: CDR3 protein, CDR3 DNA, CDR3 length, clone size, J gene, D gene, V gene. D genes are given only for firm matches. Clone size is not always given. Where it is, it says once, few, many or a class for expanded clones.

CDR3 protein: CASSLRRAGGYNEQFF
CDR3 DNA: TGTGCCAGCAGCTTACGGCGCGCGGGAGGGTACAATGAGCAGTTCTTC
CDR3 length: 16
clone size: .
J gene: TRBJ2-1
D gene: TRBD2
V gene: TRBV11-3

CDR3 protein: CASSPQGAVNYGYTF
CDR3 DNA: TGTGCCAGCAGCCCCCAGGGGGCAGTTAACTATGGCTACACCTTC
CDR3 length: 15
clone size: .
J gene: TRBJ1-2
D gene: TRBD1
V gene: TRBV7-2

CDR3 protein: CASRYRNSYEQYF
CDR3 DNA: TGTGCCAGCAGATACAGGAACTCCTACGAGCAGTACTTC
CDR3 length: 13
clone size: .
J gene: TRBJ2-7
D gene: .
V gene: TRBV6-2/TRBV6-3

CDR3 protein: CASSLEATLLTDTQYF
CDR3 DNA: TGTGCCAGCAGTTTGGAAGCGACACTACTCACAGATACGCAGTATTTT
CDR3 length: 16
clone size: few
J gene: TRBJ2-3
D gene: .
V gene: TRBV12-3/TRBV12-4

CDR3 protein: CASSQNHDGGVRAYEQYF
CDR3 DNA: TGCGCCAGCAGCCAGAATCACGACGGGGGAGTCAGAGCCTACGAGCAGTACTTC
CDR3 length: 18
clone size: many
J gene: TRBJ2-7
D gene: .
V gene: TRBV4-3

CDR3 protein: CASTSGHTDTQYF
CDR3 DNA: TGTGCCAGCACCTCCGGGCACACAGATACGCAGTATTTT
CDR3 length: 13
clone size: few
J gene: TRBJ2-3
D gene: .
V gene: TRBV12-3/TRBV12-4

CDR3 protein: CASSLRLAGYNEQFF
CDR3 DNA: TGTGCCAGCAGCTTACGACTAGCGGGTTACAATGAGCAGTTCTTC
CDR3 length: 15
clone size: many
J gene: TRBJ2-1
D gene: TRBD2
V gene: TRBV7-2

CDR3 protein: CASSIDNEQFF
CDR3 DNA: TGTGCCAGTAGTATCGACAATGAGCAGTTCTTC
CDR3 length: 11
clone size: few
J gene: TRBJ2-1
D gene: .
V gene: TRBV19

CDR3 protein: CASSHDAVVGTFLRKNTEAFF
CDR3 DNA: TGCGCCAGCAGCCACGATGCGGTAGTGGGGACATTTCTGAGGAAAAACACTGAAGCTTTCTTT
CDR3 length: 21
clone size: .
J gene: TRBJ1-1
D gene: .
V gene: TRBV4-1

CDR3 protein: CASSYSRVGGSENYGYTF
CDR3 DNA: TGTGCCAGCAGTTACTCGCGTGTGGGGGGTTCGGAGAACTATGGCTACACCTTC
CDR3 length: 18
clone size: .
J gene: TRBJ1-2
D gene: .
V gene: TRBV6-6

CDR3 protein: CASSPVTGGGSGNTIYF
CDR3 DNA: TGTGCCAGCAGCCCAGTAACAGGAGGGGGCTCTGGAAACACCATATATTTT
CDR3 length: 17
clone size: .
J gene: TRBJ1-3
D gene: .
V gene: TRBV7-8

CDR3 protein: CASSSPNDRLTQYF
CDR3 DNA: TGTGCCAGCAGTTCTCCCAATGATCGGTTGACCCAGTACTTC
CDR3 length: 14
clone size: .
J gene: TRBJ2-5
D gene: .
V gene: TRBV27

CDR3 protein: CASNFRLAGGRSETQYF
CDR3 DNA: TGTGCCAGCAACTTTAGACTAGCGGGAGGGCGTTCAGAGACCCAGTACTTC
CDR3 length: 17
clone size: .
J gene: TRBJ2-5
D gene: TRBD2
V gene: TRBV6-5

CDR3 protein: CASSILGLNNSPLHF
CDR3 DNA: TGTGCCAGTAGTATTCTGGGGCTAAATAATTCACCCCTCCACTTT
CDR3 length: 15
clone size: .
J gene: TRBJ1-6
D gene: .
V gene: TRBV19

CDR3 protein: CASSLDQTVVQYF
CDR3 DNA: TGTGCCAGCAGCTTAGACCAGACTGTCGTTCAGTACTTC
CDR3 length: 13
clone size: few
J gene: TRBJ2-4
D gene: .
V gene: TRBV7-2

CDR3 protein: CSVRDEMREKLFF
CDR3 DNA: TGCAGCGTCAGGGACGAAATGCGTGAAAAACTGTTTTTT
CDR3 length: 13
clone size: .
J gene: TRBJ1-4
D gene: .
V gene: TRBV29-1

CDR3 protein: CASSFWTSGANTGELFF
CDR3 DNA: TGTGCCAGCAGTTTTTGGACTAGCGGGGCGAACACCGGGGAGCTGTTTTTT
CDR3 length: 17
clone size: .
J gene: TRBJ2-2
D gene: TRBD2
V gene: TRBV12-3/TRBV12-4

CDR3 protein: CASSPPNRSNQPQHF
CDR3 DNA: TGTGCCAGCTCACCACCGAACCGATCGAATCAGCCCCAGCATTTT
CDR3 length: 15
clone size: .
J gene: TRBJ1-5
D gene: .
V gene: TRBV18

CDR3 protein: CASSYSRTETQYF
CDR3 DNA: TGTGCCAGCAGTTACTCCCGAACGGAGACCCAGTACTTC
CDR3 length: 13
clone size: few
J gene: TRBJ2-5
D gene: .
V gene: TRBV6-2/TRBV6-3

CDR3 protein: CASSEGGGSYNEQFF
CDR3 DNA: TGTGCCAGCAGCGAGGGGGGTGGCTCCTACAATGAGCAGTTCTTC
CDR3 length: 15
clone size: few
J gene: TRBJ2-1
D gene: .
V gene: TRBV7-2

CDR3 protein: CASSSRDRGLAGGEFF
CDR3 DNA: TGTGCCAGCAGTTCCCGGGACAGGGGGCTTGCGGGTGGGGAGTTCTTC
CDR3 length: 16
clone size: .
J gene: TRBJ2-1
D gene: TRBD1
V gene: TRBV27

CDR3 protein: CASSLVAGGLYNEQFF
CDR3 DNA: TGTGCCAGCAGCTTAGTAGCGGGAGGACTATACAATGAGCAGTTCTTC
CDR3 length: 16
clone size: many
J gene: TRBJ2-1
D gene: TRBD2
V gene: TRBV7-2

CDR3 protein: CASSRWGADYGYTF
CDR3 DNA: TGTGCCAGCAGCCGCTGGGGGGCGGACTATGGCTACACCTTC
CDR3 length: 14
clone size: few
J gene: TRBJ1-2
D gene: .
V gene: TRBV6-5

CDR3 protein: CASSYPGGEQYF
CDR3 DNA: TGTGCCAGCAGTTACCCGGGTGGTGAGCAGTACTTC
CDR3 length: 12
clone size: .
J gene: TRBJ2-7
D gene: .
V gene: TRBV6-2/TRBV6-3

CDR3 protein: CASGRVSDTQYF
CDR3 DNA: TGTGCCAGCGGGAGAGTTTCAGATACGCAGTATTTT
CDR3 length: 12
clone size: .
J gene: TRBJ2-3
D gene: .
V gene: TRBV11-3

CDR3 protein: CASSLFKGTGYWQPQHF
CDR3 DNA: TGTGCCAGCAGTTTATTCAAAGGGACAGGGTATTGGCAGCCCCAGCATTTT
CDR3 length: 17
clone size: few
J gene: TRBJ1-5
D gene: TRBD1
V gene: TRBV28

CDR3 protein: CASSQVGLAGGPPTGELFF
CDR3 DNA: TGCGCCAGCAGCCAAGTAGGACTAGCGGGAGGGCCCCCCACCGGGGAGCTGTTTTTT
CDR3 length: 19
clone size: .
J gene: TRBJ2-2
D gene: TRBD2
V gene: TRBV4-3

CDR3 protein: CASRGGVFTEAFF
CDR3 DNA: TGTGCCAGCAGAGGAGGGGTGTTTACTGAAGCTTTCTTT
CDR3 length: 13
clone size: .
J gene: TRBJ1-1
D gene: .
V gene: TRBV6-1

CDR3 protein: CASRVAGARAGELFF
CDR3 DNA: TGCGCCAGCAGGGTAGCGGGAGCCCGGGCCGGGGAGCTGTTTTTT
CDR3 length: 15
clone size: .
J gene: TRBJ2-2
D gene: TRBD2
V gene: TRBV10-2

CDR3 protein: CASSLAAGSNPDTQYF
CDR3 DNA: TGCGCCAGCAGCTTGGCGGCGGGGAGTAACCCAGATACGCAGTATTTT
CDR3 length: 16
clone size: .
J gene: TRBJ2-3
D gene: .
V gene: TRBV5-1

CDR3 protein: CASSGGSTDTQYF
CDR3 DNA: TGTGCCAGCAGCGGAGGAAGCACAGATACGCAGTATTTT
CDR3 length: 13
clone size: many
J gene: TRBJ2-3
D gene: .
V gene: TRBV7-9

CDR3 protein: CASSQGGAGNTIYF
CDR3 DNA: TGCGCCAGCAGCCAAGGGGGAGCAGGAAACACCATATATTTT
CDR3 length: 14
clone size: .
J gene: TRBJ1-3
D gene: .
V gene: TRBV4-1

CDR3 protein: CASSLLMADTQYF
CDR3 DNA: TGTGCCAGCAGCCTACTAATGGCAGATACGCAGTATTTT
CDR3 length: 13
clone size: many
J gene: TRBJ2-3
D gene: .
V gene: TRBV7-4

CDR3 protein: CASSNPGQGPDTQYF
CDR3 DNA: TGTGCCAGCAGCAACCCGGGACAGGGACCAGATACGCAGTATTTT
CDR3 length: 15
clone size: few
J gene: TRBJ2-3
D gene: TRBD1
V gene: TRBV28

CDR3 protein: CASSLGRSREQFF
CDR3 DNA: TGTGCCAGCAGCTTAGGGCGGAGCCGCGAGCAGTTCTTC
CDR3 length: 13
clone size: few
J gene: TRBJ2-1
D gene: .
V gene: TRBV7-8

CDR3 protein: CASSLSAEFGEQFF
CDR3 DNA: TGTGCCAGCAGCTTAAGCGCGGAATTTGGGGAGCAGTTCTTC
CDR3 length: 14
clone size: few
J gene: TRBJ2-1
D gene: .
V gene: TRBV11-3

CDR3 protein: CASSLGVAPAYEQYF
CDR3 DNA: TGTGCCAGCAGCTTAGGGGTAGCTCCCGCCTACGAGCAGTACTTC
CDR3 length: 15
clone size: few
J gene: TRBJ2-7
D gene: .
V gene: TRBV7-2

CDR3 protein: CASSQVGGAADTQYF
CDR3 DNA: TGCGCCAGCAGCCAAGTGGGGGGAGCCGCAGATACGCAGTATTTT
CDR3 length: 15
clone size: .
J gene: TRBJ2-3
D gene: .
V gene: TRBV4-1

CDR3 protein: CASSPPGTGPYEQYF
CDR3 DNA: TGTGCCAGCAGCCCCCCCGGGACAGGGCCCTACGAGCAGTACTTC
CDR3 length: 15
clone size: .
J gene: TRBJ2-7
D gene: TRBD1
V gene: TRBV9

CDR3 protein: CASSYKTGEANTEAFF
CDR3 DNA: TGTGCCAGCAGCTACAAAACAGGGGAGGCGAACACTGAAGCTTTCTTT
CDR3 length: 16
clone size: few
J gene: TRBJ1-1
D gene: TRBD1
V gene: TRBV7-6

CDR3 protein: CASSSGLAVGANEQFF
CDR3 DNA: TGTGCCAGCAGCTCGGGACTAGCCGTAGGGGCCAATGAGCAGTTCTTC
CDR3 length: 16
clone size: .
J gene: TRBJ2-1
D gene: TRBD2
V gene: TRBV7-9

CDR3 protein: CASSTHQAGDEQFF
CDR3 DNA: TGTGCCAGTAGTACCCACCAGGCAGGGGATGAGCAGTTCTTC
CDR3 length: 14
clone size: .
J gene: TRBJ2-1
D gene: .
V gene: TRBV19

CDR3 protein: CASRKMAGGPTDTQYF
CDR3 DNA: TGTGCCAGCAGAAAAATGGCGGGAGGGCCGACAGATACGCAGTATTTT
CDR3 length: 16
clone size: many
J gene: TRBJ2-3
D gene: TRBD2
V gene: TRBV7-2

CDR3 protein: CASSRRDGRDYEQYF
CDR3 DNA: TGTGCCAGCAGCCGACGGGACGGGAGGGACTACGAGCAGTACTTC
CDR3 length: 15
clone size: .
J gene: TRBJ2-7
D gene: TRBD2
V gene: TRBV9

CDR3 protein: CSASLSGARDGNQPQHF
CDR3 DNA: TGCAGTGCTAGCCTCTCCGGGGCCAGGGATGGCAATCAGCCCCAGCATTTT
CDR3 length: 17
clone size: few
J gene: TRBJ1-5
D gene: .
V gene: TRBV20-1

CDR3 protein: CASSRLPGTSFDEQYF
CDR3 DNA: TGCGCCAGCAGCCGCCTTCCCGGGACTAGCTTTGACGAGCAGTACTTC
CDR3 length: 16
clone size: few
J gene: TRBJ2-7
D gene: TRBD2
V gene: TRBV4-1

CDR3 protein: CASSYWGPTEAFF
CDR3 DNA: TGTGCCAGCAGTTACTGGGGACCCACTGAAGCTTTCTTT
CDR3 length: 13
clone size: many
J gene: TRBJ1-1
D gene: .
V gene: TRBV6-5

CDR3 protein: CASSQRFKDTQYF
CDR3 DNA: TGCGCCAGCAGCCAACGATTCAAAGATACGCAGTATTTT
CDR3 length: 13
clone size: .
J gene: TRBJ2-3
D gene: .
V gene: TRBV4-1